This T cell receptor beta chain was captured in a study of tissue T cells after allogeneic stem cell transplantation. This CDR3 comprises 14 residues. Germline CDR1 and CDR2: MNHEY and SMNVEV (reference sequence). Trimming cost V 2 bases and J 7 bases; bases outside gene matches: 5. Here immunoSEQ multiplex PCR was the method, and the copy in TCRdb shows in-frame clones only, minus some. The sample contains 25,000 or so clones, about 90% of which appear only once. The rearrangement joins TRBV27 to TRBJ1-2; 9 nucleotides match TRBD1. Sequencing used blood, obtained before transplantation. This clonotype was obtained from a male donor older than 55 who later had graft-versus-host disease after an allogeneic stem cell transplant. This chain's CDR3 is CASSLDRGTGGYTF. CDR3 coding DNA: TGTGCCAGCAGTTTAGACAGGGGGACTGGTGGCTACACCTTC.